Listed below are T cell receptor beta chains from one sample, sequenced in a study of blood T cell repertoires in COVID-19. Profiled with immunoSEQ multiplex PCR; TCRdb holds only in-frame clones, not every one. The top ten clones hold approximately 7.9% of a sample with 120,000 or so clones, over 60% of them seen once. The sample comprised peripheral blood. These receptors all stem from a human donor in a cohort sampled during active COVID-19. Both conserved end residues are part of each CDR3. The D gene is left open where the match is weak. Expanded clones get a size class; other rows say once, few or many, or leave the size out.

CASSPLRGQNTEAFF	TGTGCCAGCAGCCCCCTACGAGGGCAGAACACTGAAGCTTTCTTT	-	-	TRBV7-9	TRBJ1-1
CASSEDGGADEQFF	TGTGCCAGCAGTGAGGACGGGGGGGCCGATGAGCAGTTCTTC	-	TRBD2	TRBV2	TRBJ2-1
CASSLDSGVYNEQFF	TGTGCCAGCAGCTTAGATAGCGGGGTGTACAATGAGCAGTTCTTC	-	TRBD2	TRBV11-3	TRBJ2-1
CASSQTLAGGPPGFGAEQFF	TGTGCCAGCAGCCAAACCTTAGCGGGGGGGCCGCCCGGATTTGGCGCTGAGCAGTTCTTC	-	TRBD2	TRBV14	TRBJ2-1
CASIYPSSATNEKLFF	TGCGCCAGCATATATCCTTCCTCCGCAACTAATGAAAAACTGTTTTTT	-	-	TRBV5-1	TRBJ1-4
CASSLEGAETQYF	TGTGCCAGCAGCTTAGAGGGGGCGGAGACCCAGTACTTC	-	TRBD1	TRBV7-3	TRBJ2-5
CASSQERTGLAGDEQFF	TGTGCCAGCAGCCAAGAAAGAACAGGACTAGCGGGAGATGAGCAGTTCTTC	-	TRBD2	TRBV3-1/TRBV3-2	TRBJ2-1
CASSSGTGVFYEQYF	TGTGCCAGCAGCTCCGGGACAGGGGTTTTCTACGAGCAGTACTTC	-	TRBD1	TRBV6-5	TRBJ2-7
CASWASGRNYEQYF	TGTGCCAGCTGGGCTAGCGGGAGAAACTACGAGCAGTACTTC	-	TRBD2	TRBV28	TRBJ2-7
CASSPSGLSYEQYF	TGTGCCAGCAGCCCTTCGGGACTAAGCTACGAGCAGTACTTC	-	TRBD2	TRBV3-1/TRBV3-2	TRBJ2-7
CASSLYRDRQNYGYTF	TGTGCCAGCAGCTTGTACCGGGACAGGCAGAACTATGGCTACACCTTC	-	TRBD1	TRBV7-8	TRBJ1-2
CASSLTGWNEQYF	TGTGCCAGCAGCTTGACAGGGTGGAACGAGCAGTACTTC	-	-	TRBV5-6	TRBJ2-7
CASSSRAGITDTQYF	TGTGCCAGCAGCTCAAGAGCGGGAATCACAGATACGCAGTATTTT	-	TRBD2	TRBV11-3	TRBJ2-3
CASFKWDRDHEQYF	TGTGCTAGCTTTAAGTGGGACAGGGACCACGAGCAGTACTTC	-	TRBD1	TRBV12-5	TRBJ2-7
CASSLTSQSSYEQYF	TGCGCCAGCAGCTTGACATCACAAAGCTCCTACGAGCAGTACTTC	-	-	TRBV5-1	TRBJ2-7
CASSQVLGQGAYEQYF	TGCGCCAGCAGCCAAGTTTTGGGACAGGGGGCTTACGAGCAGTACTTC	-	TRBD1	TRBV4-1	TRBJ2-7
CASSSGDTQYF	TGTGCCAGTTCTAGCGGGGATACGCAGTATTTT	-	TRBD2	TRBV27	TRBJ2-3
CASSSRDSSIANYGYTF	TGTGCCAGCAGCTCAAGGGACAGTTCCATAGCTAACTATGGCTACACCTTC	few	TRBD1	TRBV11-2	TRBJ1-2
CASSYRDRDHGYTF	TGTGCCAGCAGCTACCGGGACAGGGATCATGGCTACACCTTC	once	TRBD1	TRBV5-4	TRBJ1-2
CASSLRDFNEKLFF	TGTGCCAGCAGTCTCAGGGATTTTAATGAAAAACTGTTTTTT	-	-	TRBV28	TRBJ1-4
CAWIRSSYNEQFF	TGTGCCTGGATCCGGTCCTCCTACAATGAGCAGTTCTTC	-	-	TRBV30	TRBJ2-1
CASGGPAVGNTIYF	TGTGCTAGTGGTGGCCCGGCGGTTGGAAACACCATATATTTT	-	-	TRBV12-5	TRBJ1-3
CASSLGLASLMDEQYF	TGCGCCAGCAGCTTGGGCCTAGCCAGCCTCATGGACGAGCAGTACTTC	-	-	TRBV5-1	TRBJ2-7
CASRLAGEKLFF	TGTGCCAGCAGGCTAGCCGGCGAAAAACTGTTTTTT	many	-	TRBV3-1/TRBV3-2	TRBJ1-4
CASSDSGGLAYEQYF	TGCGCCAGCAGTGATTCCGGCGGACTAGCCTACGAGCAGTACTTC	-	TRBD2	TRBV10-1	TRBJ2-7
CASSEGAGQLGNTIYF	TGTGCCAGCAGTGAAGGGGCAGGGCAGCTTGGAAACACCATATATTTT	-	-	TRBV6-1	TRBJ1-3
CASSGERERYEQYF	TGTGCCAGCAGTGGGGAGCGGGAGAGGTACGAGCAGTACTTC	-	TRBD2	TRBV3-1/TRBV3-2	TRBJ2-7
CASSEARVRSSYEQYF	TGTGCCAGCAGTGAAGCGAGGGTCAGGAGCTCCTACGAGCAGTACTTC	-	-	TRBV2	TRBJ2-7
CASSQQGPETQYF	TGTGCCAGCAGCCAACAGGGTCCAGAGACCCAGTACTTC	-	-	TRBV4-2	TRBJ2-5
CASSLGGDYYEQYF	TGTGCCAGCAGTCTCGGTGGGGACTACTACGAGCAGTACTTC	-	TRBD2	TRBV27	TRBJ2-7
CASRTGGGEQYF	TGCGCCAGCCGGACAGGGGGCGGCGAGCAGTACTTC	-	TRBD1	TRBV5-1	TRBJ2-7
CASSSDRRSYEQYF	TGTGCCAGCAGCTCCGACAGGCGCTCCTACGAGCAGTACTTC	-	-	TRBV7-8	TRBJ2-7
CASSDRPGVRIF	TGTGCCAGCAGCGATAGACCAGGGGTCCGTATCTTC	-	-	TRBV12-3/TRBV12-4	TRBJ2-7
CASSLEPQIGLAINEQYF	TGTGCCAGCAGCTTGGAACCGCAAATCGGACTAGCGATCAACGAGCAGTACTTC	-	TRBD2	TRBV5-6	TRBJ2-7
CASSEAPGQEISGANVLTF	TGTGCCAGCAGTGAAGCGCCGGGACAGGAAATTTCTGGGGCCAACGTCCTGACTTTC	-	TRBD1	TRBV2	TRBJ2-6
CASSYEGWAVQPQHF	TGTGCCAGCAGCTACGAGGGATGGGCCGTCCAGCCCCAGCATTTT	-	-	TRBV7-2	TRBJ1-5
CASSWGTGNPSNQPQHF	TGTGCCAGCAGCTGGGGGACAGGGAATCCTAGCAATCAGCCCCAGCATTTT	-	TRBD1	TRBV7-9	TRBJ1-5
CAISDKGQGANYGYTF	TGTGCCATCAGTGACAAAGGACAGGGGGCTAACTATGGCTACACCTTC	once	TRBD1	TRBV10-3	TRBJ1-2
CAISRQGPAKNIQYF	TGTGCCATCAGTCGACAGGGGCCGGCCAAAAACATTCAGTACTTC	-	TRBD1	TRBV10-3	TRBJ2-4
CASSLQQGSGEKLFF	TGTGCCAGCAGCCTTCAACAGGGCAGTGGTGAAAAACTGTTTTTT	-	-	TRBV3-1/TRBV3-2	TRBJ1-4
CASSQDAGVWTEAFF	TGCGCCAGCAGCCAAGATGCGGGGGTGTGGACTGAAGCTTTCTTT	-	-	TRBV4-1	TRBJ1-1
CASSFWEVAGGNEQFF	TGTGCCAGCAGCTTCTGGGAGGTAGCGGGGGGGAATGAGCAGTTCTTC	once	TRBD2	TRBV7-9	TRBJ2-1
CASSSGTAHEQYF	TGTGCCAGCAGCTCCGGGACAGCCCACGAGCAGTACTTC	-	TRBD1	TRBV11-3	TRBJ2-7
CASSQVWRGGSYGYTF	TGTGCCAGCAGCCAAGTTTGGAGAGGGGGCAGCTATGGCTACACCTTC	-	TRBD1	TRBV3-1/TRBV3-2	TRBJ1-2
CASSESGTSYTDTQYF	TGCGCCAGCAGTGAGTCCGGGACTAGCTACACAGATACGCAGTATTTT	-	TRBD2	TRBV10-1	TRBJ2-3
CASNLADRYTEAFF	TGTGCCAGCAATCTAGCCGATAGGTACACTGAAGCTTTCTTT	-	-	TRBV7-8	TRBJ1-1
CASSAGPWEQPQHF	TGTGCCAGCAGCGCGGGACCCTGGGAACAGCCCCAGCATTTT	-	-	TRBV5-6	TRBJ1-5
CARSLGSGEGRDQPQHF	TGTGCCAGAAGCTTGGGTTCCGGGGAGGGGAGGGATCAGCCCCAGCATTTT	once	-	TRBV5-3	TRBJ1-5
CASSPTGPDLGYTF	TGTGCCAGCAGTCCGACAGGGCCCGACCTTGGCTACACCTTC	-	TRBD1	TRBV27	TRBJ1-2
CSVRDSYNSPLHF	TGCAGCGTTCGGGACAGCTATAATTCACCCCTCCACTTT	-	TRBD1	TRBV29-1	TRBJ1-6
CSGTGLRGGYTF	TGCAGCGGAACAGGTCTGCGAGGCGGCTACACCTTC	-	-	TRBV29-1	TRBJ1-2
CASKTQGPYEQYF	TGTGCCAGCAAAACACAGGGCCCCTACGAGCAGTACTTC	-	-	TRBV28	TRBJ2-7
CASRSSARSYEQYF	TGTGCCAGCAGAAGTAGCGCCCGCTCCTACGAGCAGTACTTC	-	-	TRBV6-5	TRBJ2-7
CASSVSSRTGGTNYGYTF	TGTGCCAGCAGCGTGTCCTCTCGGACAGGGGGGACAAACTATGGCTACACCTTC	-	TRBD1	TRBV9	TRBJ1-2
CASSSTRLRVTEAFF	TGTGCCAGCAGCTCGACCCGCCTCAGGGTCACTGAAGCTTTCTTT	few	-	TRBV11-3	TRBJ1-1
CASRHGYEQYF	TGTGCCAGTAGGCACGGCTACGAGCAGTACTTC	-	-	TRBV19	TRBJ2-7
CASSFQYEQYF	TGTGCCAGCAGTTTCCAATACGAGCAGTACTTC	-	-	TRBV12-3/TRBV12-4	TRBJ2-7
CASSPTSNQPQHF	TGTGCCAGTAGTCCAACAAGCAATCAGCCCCAGCATTTT	-	-	TRBV19	TRBJ1-5
CASSQTGNSPLHF	TGTGCCAGCAGCCAAACGGGGAATTCACCCCTCCACTTT	-	-	TRBV14	TRBJ1-6